The 3 T cell receptor beta chains below were found in one sample sequenced in a study of CDR3 diversity in severe acne. TCRdb re-called the PCR reads through MiXCR, storing one row per CDR3 protein. The table has about 90,000 distinct CDR3 sequences, 48% seen once. The sequencing input was blood. These receptors originate from a male donor in good health, serving as a control.

This clonotype showed up many times. The chain employs TRBV6-5 and TRBJ2-3, with 11 bases fitting TRBD2. Looked up from germline, CDR1 is MNHEY and CDR2 is SVGAGI. This CDR3 spans 16 amino acids. The trim removed 6 bases at V and 3 bases at J, leaving 8 bases unmatched. CDR3 sequence reads: CASRVGLADITDTQYF. CDR3 nucleotides: TGTGCCAGCAGGGTGGGACTAGCGGACATAACAGATACGCAGTATTTT.

The chain couples TRBV6-4 to TRBJ2-1; 12 positions agree with TRBD2. The CDR3 consists of 16 residues. Germline lookup yields CDR1 MRHNA and CDR2 SNTAGT. Germline trimming cut 0 bases from V and 5 bases from J; bases unmatched to any gene: 2. CDR3 in amino acids: CASSDSTSGSNNEQFF. DNA of the CDR3: TGTGCCAGCAGTGACTCGACTAGCGGGAGTAACAATGAGCAGTTCTTC.

This clonotype was observed a few times. The V call is TRBV20-1, the J call TRBJ1-6; 7 nucleotides agree with TRBD1. Germline V CDR1 and CDR2: DFQATT, SNEGSKA (reference sequence). This CDR3 contains 18 residues. With V trimmed by 3 bases and J by 3 bases, 14 bases remained unmatched. This CDR3 reads CSASRQGRGTNYNSPLHF. The CDR3 DNA reads as TGCAGTGCTAGCAGACAGGGAAGGGGGACAAACTATAATTCACCCCTCCACTTT.